Below, one T cell receptor beta chain is given with its context. Antigen specificity is unknown. The data are from a study of cytotoxic CD8 clonotypes in ibrutinib-treated CLL. Overall study results and limits: Clonality went up at ibrutinib response and then declined back toward baseline at progression. There were differences in sampling times between sustained-remission and progressing patients. Contraction or stability on treatment characterized the public clonotypes, which were uncommon.

Trimming stripped 4 bases from V and 8 bases from J, with 12 bases between. Germline V CDR1 and CDR2: SGDLS, YYNGEE. This CDR3 region has 13 residues. Measured with immunoSEQ multiplex PCR; TCRdb has only the in-frame clones, and not every one. Among 6,500 to 9,000 clones listed, about 70% were seen once. The sample was PBMCs, taken before ibrutinib treatment. The V and J genes are TRBV9 and TRBJ2-2; the D gene is possibly TRBD1 (6 bases). This sequence originates from a human donor with chronic lymphocytic leukemia. CDR3 loop: CASSTDGQGELFF. CDR3 in DNA: TGTGCCAGCAGCACCGACGGACAGGGGGAGCTGTTTTTT.